The clone carrying this T cell receptor (beta chain) was detected only once. Antigen unknown. The sample belongs to a study of cytomegalovirus exposure and HLA in healthy donors. The PCR contained 60 Vbeta and 13 Jbeta primers. TCRdb keeps only in-frame clones here, not all; method: immunoSEQ multiplex PCR. This sample carries about 160,000 clones, under 85% of them seen once, and the ten largest clones take about 4%. The germline V gene has CDR1 SGDLS and CDR2 YYNGEE. The length of the CDR3 is 14 residues. Trimming at V came to 4 bases and at J to 1 base, leaving 4 bases not matched to a gene. Study findings and constraints: Later genetic work tied a missense DCLRE1C variant to beta-chain V and J trimming.

This TCR was recovered from a man aged 50-59 years in good health and CMV-seropositive. The chain recombines TRBV9 with TRBJ2-5; 7 bases are shared with TRBD1. Sequencing used PBMCs. This CDR3 reads CASSQGDSQETQYF. DNA of the CDR3: TGTGCCAGCAGCCAGGGGGACAGCCAAGAGACCCAGTACTTC.